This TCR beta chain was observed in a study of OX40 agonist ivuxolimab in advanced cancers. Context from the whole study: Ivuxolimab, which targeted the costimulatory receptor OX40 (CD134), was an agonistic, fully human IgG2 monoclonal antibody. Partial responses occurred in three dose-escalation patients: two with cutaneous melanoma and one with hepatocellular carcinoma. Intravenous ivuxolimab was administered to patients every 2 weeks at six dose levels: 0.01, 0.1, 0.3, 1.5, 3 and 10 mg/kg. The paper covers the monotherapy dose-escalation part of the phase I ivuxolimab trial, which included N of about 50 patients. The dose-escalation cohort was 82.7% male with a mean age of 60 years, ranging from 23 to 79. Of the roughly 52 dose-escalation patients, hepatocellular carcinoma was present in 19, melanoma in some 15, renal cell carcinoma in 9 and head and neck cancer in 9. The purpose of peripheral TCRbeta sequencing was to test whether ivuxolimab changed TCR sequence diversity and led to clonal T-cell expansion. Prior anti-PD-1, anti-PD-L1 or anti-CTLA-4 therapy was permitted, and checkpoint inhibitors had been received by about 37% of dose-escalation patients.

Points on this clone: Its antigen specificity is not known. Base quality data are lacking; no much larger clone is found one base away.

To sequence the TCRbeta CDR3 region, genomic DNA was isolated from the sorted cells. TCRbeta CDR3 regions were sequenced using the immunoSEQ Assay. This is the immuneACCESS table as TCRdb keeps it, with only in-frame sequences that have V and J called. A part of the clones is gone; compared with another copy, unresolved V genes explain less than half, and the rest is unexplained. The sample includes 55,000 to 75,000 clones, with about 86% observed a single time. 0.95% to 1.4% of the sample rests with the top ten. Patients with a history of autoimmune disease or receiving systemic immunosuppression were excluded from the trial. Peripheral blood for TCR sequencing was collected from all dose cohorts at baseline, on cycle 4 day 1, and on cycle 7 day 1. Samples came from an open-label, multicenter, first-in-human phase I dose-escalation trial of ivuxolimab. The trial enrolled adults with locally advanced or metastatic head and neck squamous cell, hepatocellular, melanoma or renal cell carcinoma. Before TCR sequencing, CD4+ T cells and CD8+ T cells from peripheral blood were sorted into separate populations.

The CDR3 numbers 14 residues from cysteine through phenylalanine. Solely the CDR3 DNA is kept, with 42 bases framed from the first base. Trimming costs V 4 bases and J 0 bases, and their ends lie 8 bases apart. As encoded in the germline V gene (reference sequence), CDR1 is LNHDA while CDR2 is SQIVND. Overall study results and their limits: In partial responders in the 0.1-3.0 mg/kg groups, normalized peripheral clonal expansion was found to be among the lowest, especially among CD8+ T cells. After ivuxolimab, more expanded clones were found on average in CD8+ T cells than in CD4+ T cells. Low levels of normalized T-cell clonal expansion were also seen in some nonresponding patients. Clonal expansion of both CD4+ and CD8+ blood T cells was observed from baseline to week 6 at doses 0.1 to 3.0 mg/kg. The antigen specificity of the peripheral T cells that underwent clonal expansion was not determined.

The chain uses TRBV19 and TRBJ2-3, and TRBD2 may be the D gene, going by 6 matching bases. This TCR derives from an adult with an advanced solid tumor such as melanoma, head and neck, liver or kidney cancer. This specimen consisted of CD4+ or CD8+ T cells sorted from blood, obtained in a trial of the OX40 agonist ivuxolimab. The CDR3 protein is CASSRRESTDTQYF. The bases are TGTGCCAGTAGTAGGAGGGAGAGCACAGATACGCAGTATTTT.